This TCR beta chain was sequenced during a study of T cells in Graves' hyperthyroidism and ophthalmopathy. In its sample, this clonotype was seen many times. The CDR3 consists of 14 residues. The junction had 4 bases not matched to a gene; V was cut back by 4 bases and J by 3 bases. The germline gives CDR1 SGHVS, CDR2 FQNEAQ. RNA transcripts yielded amplified TCR beta CDR3 regions. During a first-round RT-PCR of the TCR CDR3, the HTBI primer set was used. TCRdb fed the multiplex PCR reads into MiXCR, producing one record per CDR3 protein. This table has 450,000 to 700,000 distinct CDR3 sequences, under 60% appearing once.

The sequence was obtained from a woman younger than 35 with Graves' hyperthyroidism. Sequencing was done on a sample of peripheral blood or thyroid tissue (not recorded which). The V gene is TRBV7-8, the J gene TRBJ2-5; 8 bases line up with TRBD1. The CDR3: CASSSGGWEETQYF. In DNA form, the CDR3 reads TGTGCCAGCAGCTCAGGGGGCTGGGAAGAGACCCAGTACTTC.